The 22 T cell receptor beta chains below come from one sample, sequenced in a study of blood T cell repertoires in COVID-19. The method was immunoSEQ multiplex PCR; TCRdb's version includes in-frame clones alone and lacks a portion of them. The table lists approximately 28,000 clones, roughly 80% of them singletons. The material sequenced was peripheral blood. The receptors stem from an older woman with acute or convalescent COVID-19.

V gene TRBV3-1 (or the pseudogene TRBV3-2) combines with J gene TRBJ2-7; no reliable D call. V lost 1 base and J lost 4, with 8 bases in between. The CDR3 runs 13 residues. Germline V CDR1 and CDR2: LGHDT, YNNKEL (reference sequence). The CDR3 here is CASSQGASYEQYF. CDR3 DNA sequence: TGTGCCAGCAGCCAAGGGGCCTCTTACGAGCAGTACTTC.

The chain has TRBV27 and TRBJ1-5; no definite D call. Per germline, CDR1 MNHEY and CDR2 SMNVEV (reference sequence). The CDR3 contains 12 residues. Trimming pared 4 bases from V and 9 bases from J, leaving 10 bases between. CDR3 DNA sequence: TGTGCCAGCAGTTCCCAATTCGGGCCCCAGCATTTT. Translated: CASSSQFGPQHF.

This sequence joins TRBV29-1 and TRBJ1-4; 8 positions agree with TRBD1. This CDR3 is 14 amino acids long. Losses at the gene ends were 8 bases for V and 6 bases for J; bases not matched to a gene: 11. Germline V lookup: CDR1 SQVTM, CDR2 ANQGSEA. This CDR3 is CSIGLQGADEKLFF. CDR3 nucleotide sequence: TGCAGCATCGGCCTTCAGGGGGCTGATGAAAAACTGTTTTTT.

This chain links TRBV14 with TRBJ1-2; D not resolved. Germline V CDR1 and CDR2: SGHDN, FVKESK. This CDR3 is 13 amino acids long. V was cut by 2 bases and J by 2 bases, with 6 bases left in between. In nucleotides, the CDR3 is TGTGCCAGCAGCCAATTACGGAACTATGGCTACACCTTC. This codes for CASSQLRNYGYTF.

CDR3 loop: CASSLQSNTEAFF. CDR3 nucleotide sequence: TGTGCCAGCAGCCTACAGTCTAACACTGAAGCTTTCTTT. V is TRBV9 and J is TRBJ1-1; D remains unclear. V was shortened by 4 bases and J by 2 bases, with 9 bases between the two germline ends. The CDR3 has 13 residues. The germline CDR1 and CDR2 sequences are SGDLS and YYNGEE.

This clone was detected once. This chain connects TRBV6-5 to TRBJ1-4; 8 nucleotides agree with TRBD1. V was clipped by 10 bases and J by 2 bases; unmatched bases: 6. The germline gives CDR1 MNHEY, CDR2 SVGAGI. There are 14 residues in the CDR3. The CDR3 reads CAIKQGATNEKLFF. The CDR3 DNA reads as TGTGCCATAAAGCAGGGGGCGACTAATGAAAAACTGTTTTTT.

The CDR3 sequence is CASKGTGGTYEQYF. CDR3 nucleotide sequence: TGCGCCAGCAAAGGGACAGGGGGAACCTACGAGCAGTACTTC. The rearrangement links TRBV5-1 to TRBJ2-7; 11 nucleotides agree with TRBD1. Germline CDR1 is SGHRS and CDR2 is YFSETQ. CDR3 length: 14 amino acids. V was clipped by 6 bases and J by 2 bases; unmatched bases: 4. The complete variable domain, with remaining parts taken from reference TRBV5-1 and TRBJ2-7, reads KAGVTQTPRYLIKTRGQQVTLSCSPISGHRSVSWYQQTPGQGLQFLFEYFSETQRNKGNFPGRFSGRQFSNSRSEMNVSTLELGDSALYLCASKGTGGTYEQYFGPGTRLTVT.

For this clone: The junction departs from the called germline gene at one end, perhaps through a read error. Other nucleotide sequences from this sample produce the same CDR3. V usage is TRBV28 and J usage is TRBJ1-5; D gene ambiguous. The germline V gene has CDR1 MDHEN and CDR2 SYDVKM. CDR3 length: 15 amino acids. This CDR3 is CASSSLAGLDQPQHF. For the CDR3, the DNA is TGTGCTAGCAGTTCCCTCGCAGGATTGGATCAGCCCCAGCATTTT.

The V call is TRBV19, the J call TRBJ1-5; TRBD1 agrees at 9 bases. CDR3 length equals 15 residues. Germline V gives CDR1 LNHDA, CDR2 SQIVND (reference sequence). V was pared by 4 bases and J by 4 bases, with 5 bases of the junction left unmatched. The CDR3 spells CASSTDRGGNQPQHF. The CDR3 nucleotides are TGTGCCAGTAGTACGGACAGGGGTGGAAATCAGCCCCAGCATTTT.

This sequence joins TRBV24-1 and TRBJ1-2, with 9 bases aligning to TRBD1. Germline CDR1 KGHDR, CDR2 SFDVKD. The CDR3 runs 15 residues. V shed 4 bases, J shed 9 bases, and the junction held 11 bases outside the gene matches. CDR3 residues: CATSETGTGSFRYTF. The CDR3 bases are TGTGCCACCAGTGAAACCGGGACAGGGTCCTTTCGCTACACCTTC.

In its sample, this clone was seen a few times. V usage is TRBV29-1 and J usage is TRBJ2-2, with D tentatively TRBD1 (6 bases). Trimming cost V 6 bases and J 7 bases, with 15 bases left between them. Germline CDR1 and CDR2: SQVTM and ANQGSEA. This CDR3 is 13 amino acids long. CDR3 sequence reads: CSVRQVPSGELFF. The CDR3 DNA reads as TGCAGCGTCCGACAGGTCCCGAGCGGGGAGCTGTTTTTT.

In its sample, this clone was seen many times. The chain recombines TRBV5-1 with TRBJ2-5, with 8 bases aligning to TRBD2. Germline CDR1 and CDR2: SGHRS and YFSETQ. J was trimmed by 3 bases and V by 4 bases; bases with no gene match: 5. The CDR3 is 14 residues long. The CDR3 region has the DNA TGCGCCAGCAGCCAAGCGGGGGCGAAAGAGACCCAGTACTTC. Translating it yields CASSQAGAKETQYF.

The rearrangement uses TRBV11-3 and TRBJ2-1, with 7 bases aligning to TRBD2. The CDR3 runs 16 residues. The V and J ends lost 4 bases and 1 base, in that order; junction bases with no gene match: 7. Per germline, CDR1 SGHNT and CDR2 YENEEA. As DNA, the CDR3 is TGTGCCAGCAGCTCATCCCCTAGCGGTTCCTACAATGAGCAGTTCTTC. It codes for CASSSSPSGSYNEQFF.

The chain uses TRBV3-1 (or the pseudogene TRBV3-2) and TRBJ1-2; D ambiguous. This CDR3 comprises 13 residues. V lost 2 bases and J lost 2, with 6 bases in between. The germline V gene has CDR1 LGHDT and CDR2 YNNKEL (reference sequence). The DNA of the CDR3 is TGTGCCAGCAGCCAACGGCGGAACTATGGCTACACCTTC. Protein product: CASSQRRNYGYTF.

This chain uses TRBV28 with TRBJ2-7; maybe TRBD1 (5 bases). With 10 bases removed from V and 3 bases from J, the gap between germline ends came to 13 bases. Looked up from germline, CDR1 is MDHEN and CDR2 is SYDVKM. The CDR3 totals 12 residues. The CDR3 DNA follows: TGTGCCACTGCCAGACAGCACTACGAGCAGTACTTC. It translates to CATARQHYEQYF.

V usage is TRBV24-1 and J usage is TRBJ2-7, with D perhaps TRBD1 (5 bases). The CDR3 has 15 amino acids. The V and J ends lost 3 bases and 2 bases respectively, with 13 bases between them. Germline V CDR1 and CDR2: KGHDR, SFDVKD. The CDR3 spells CATSDVQGGTYEQYF. The CDR3 nucleotides read TGTGCCACCAGTGATGTGCAGGGTGGGACCTACGAGCAGTACTTC.

The DNA of the CDR3 is TGCAGCGTTGATTTGATACCGGACAGGGGCGGTACAGGGTCCTACGAGCAGTACTTC. This encodes CSVDLIPDRGGTGSYEQYF. V usage is TRBV29-1 and J usage is TRBJ2-7, with 9 bases aligning to TRBD1. The CDR3 runs to 19 residues. The V segment lost 3 bases and the J segment 1 base; nucleotides outside the gene matches: 19. In germline, CDR1 is SQVTM, CDR2 ANQGSEA.

The J gene is TRBJ1-2, the V gene TRBV7-9; 7 nucleotides line up with TRBD1. Per germline, CDR1 SEHNR and CDR2 FQNEAQ (reference sequence). The CDR3 contains 14 residues. Trimming at V came to 4 bases and at J to 5 bases, leaving 7 bases not matched to a gene. CDR3: CASSSDREDYGYTF. The CDR3 coding sequence is TGTGCCAGCAGCTCCGACAGGGAGGATTATGGCTACACCTTC.

CDR3: CASREPGVGEQFF. The CDR3 DNA reads as TGTGCCAGCAGGGAACCAGGGGTAGGTGAGCAGTTCTTC. The chain recombines TRBV25-1 with TRBJ2-1, with D maybe TRBD1 (6 bases). This CDR3 has 13 residues. Per germline, CDR1 MGHDK and CDR2 SYGVNS. The ends were cut back, 6 bases at V and 9 bases at J, with 15 bases in the middle. The whole variable domain, remainder taken from reference TRBV25-1 and TRBJ2-1, is EADIYQTPRYLVIGTGKKITLECSQTMGHDKMYWYQQDPGMELHLIHYSYGVNSTEKGDLSSESTVSRIRTEHFPLTLESARPSHTSQYLCASREPGVGEQFFGPGTRLTVL.

The chain employs TRBV6-1 and TRBJ1-2; tentative D call: TRBD1 (5 bases). V gave up 2 bases and J gave up 4 bases, with 14 bases separating them. The CDR3 consists of 15 residues. CDR1 MNHNS and CDR2 SASEGT come from the germline V gene. The CDR3 DNA reads as TGTGCCAGCAGTGAAAGTATAGGGAGGGGCTATGGCTACACCTTC. It encodes CASSESIGRGYGYTF.

The chain links TRBV28 to TRBJ2-7, with a tentative D call TRBD1 (6 bases). The CDR3 is 15 residues long. Germline CDR1 is MDHEN and CDR2 is SYDVKM. Trimming took off 5 bases at V and 6 bases at J, with 20 bases between the two ends. Here the CDR3 reads CASSPRVDRRGEQYF. The DNA of the CDR3 is TGTGCCAGCAGTCCGCGGGTCGACAGGAGAGGCGAGCAGTACTTC.

J is TRBJ1-2 and V is TRBV6-5; 7 bases agree with TRBD1. The V segment lost 5 bases and the J segment 0 bases; nucleotides outside the gene matches: 3. Germline CDR1 reads MNHEY; CDR2 reads SVGAGI. This CDR3 spans 14 amino acids. This chain's CDR3 is CASSPGTANYGYTF. In nucleotides, the CDR3 is TGTGCCAGCAGTCCGGGGACAGCTAACTATGGCTACACCTTC.